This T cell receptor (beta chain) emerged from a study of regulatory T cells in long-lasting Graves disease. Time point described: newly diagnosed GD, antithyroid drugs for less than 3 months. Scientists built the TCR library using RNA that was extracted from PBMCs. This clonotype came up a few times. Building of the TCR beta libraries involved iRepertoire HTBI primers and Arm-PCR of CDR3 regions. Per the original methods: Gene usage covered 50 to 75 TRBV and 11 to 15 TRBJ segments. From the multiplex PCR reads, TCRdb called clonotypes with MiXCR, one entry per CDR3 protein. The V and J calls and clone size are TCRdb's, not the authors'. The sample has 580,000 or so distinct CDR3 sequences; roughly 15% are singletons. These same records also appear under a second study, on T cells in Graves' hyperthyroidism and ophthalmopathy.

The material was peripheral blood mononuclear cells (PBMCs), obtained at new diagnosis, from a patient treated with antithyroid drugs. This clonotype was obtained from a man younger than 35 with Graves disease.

The CDR3 DNA reads TGTGCCAGCAGCCGACGGCAGGGCCGCTGGGAGACCCAGTACTTC. Residues: CASSRRQGRWETQYF. The chain joins TRBV14 to TRBJ2-1; perhaps TRBD1 as D (5 bases). The J call may not be correct, given that the DNA end is closer to TRBJ2-5. This CDR3 contains 15 residues. Germline values: CDR1 SGHDN, CDR2 FVKESK.